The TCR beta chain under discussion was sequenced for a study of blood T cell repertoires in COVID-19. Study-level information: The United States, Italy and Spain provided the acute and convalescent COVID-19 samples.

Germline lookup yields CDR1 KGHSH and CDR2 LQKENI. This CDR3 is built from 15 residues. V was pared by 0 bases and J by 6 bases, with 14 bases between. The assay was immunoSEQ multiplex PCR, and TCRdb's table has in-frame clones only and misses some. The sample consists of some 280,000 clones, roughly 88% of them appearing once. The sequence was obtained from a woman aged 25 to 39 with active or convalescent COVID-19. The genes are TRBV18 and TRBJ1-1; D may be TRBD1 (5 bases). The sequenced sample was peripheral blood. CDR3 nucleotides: TGTGCCAGCTCACCACCTCGCGGGGCGGGGGCTGAAGCTTTCTTT. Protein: CASSPPRGAGAEAFF.